Each of the 31 T cell receptor beta chains below was sequenced from the same sample in a study of T cell responses to AZD1222 COVID-19 vaccine. The repertoire was sequenced with immunoSEQ multiplex PCR; TCRdb's copy has only in-frame clones and lacks some. The sample records over 65,000 clones, 75% to 90% being singletons. The sequencing used peripheral blood, collected on day 0 of AZD1222 vaccination. The source of these receptors is an adult in good health.

J is TRBJ2-7 and V is TRBV9; 8 nucleotides align to TRBD2. This CDR3 has 13 amino acids. Unmatched junction bases numbered 6, after V lost 4 bases and J lost 6 bases. Per the germline V gene, CDR1 is SGDLS and CDR2 is YYNGEE. The CDR3 loop is CASSPPGGGEQYF. In nucleotides, the CDR3 is TGTGCCAGCAGCCCCCCGGGAGGGGGCGAGCAGTACTTC.

The chain combines TRBV19 with TRBJ2-7; TRBD1 matches at 10 bases. V shed 6 bases, J shed 0 bases, and the junction held 5 bases outside the gene matches. This CDR3 spans 15 amino acids. The germline gives CDR1 LNHDA, CDR2 SQIVND (reference sequence). As DNA, the CDR3 is TGTGCCAGTAGAGCCGGGACAGGGGTCTCCTACGAGCAGTACTTC. The encoded protein is CASRAGTGVSYEQYF.

V gene TRBV14 combines with J gene TRBJ1-1; no firm D call. The CDR3 loop spans 13 amino acids. V was shortened by 2 bases and J by 5 bases, with 9 bases between the two germline ends. The germline V gene encodes CDR1 SGHDN and CDR2 FVKESK. DNA for the CDR3: TGTGCCAGCAGCCAAAGTACGGGAACTGAAGCTTTCTTT. Its protein is CASSQSTGTEAFF.

V usage is TRBV7-9 and J usage is TRBJ1-1; D remains unclear. This CDR3 is built from 13 residues. CDR1 and CDR2 from the germline V gene are SEHNR and FQNEAQ (reference sequence). Trimming left V 4 bases short and J 0 bases short, with 6 bases between. CDR3 sequence: CASSSGMNTEAFF. CDR3 bases: TGTGCCAGCAGCTCGGGGATGAACACTGAAGCTTTCTTT.

This clone has a single count. The chain links TRBV2 to TRBJ1-4, with D possibly matching TRBD1 (6 bases). The CDR3 contains 14 residues. V was pared by 2 bases and J by 8 bases, with 12 bases between. The germline V gene encodes CDR1 SNHLY and CDR2 FYNNEI. The CDR3 DNA sequence: TGTGCCAGCAGTGAACGCGACAGGACGGAAAAACTGTTTTTT. It is translated as CASSERDRTEKLFF.

This chain uses TRBV18 with TRBJ2-3; no firm D call. The CDR3 has 11 amino acids. CDR1 and CDR2 (germline): KGHSH, LQKENI. Deletions cut 3 bases from V and 5 bases from J, with 3 bases between. The chain's CDR3 is CASSPQDTQYF. The CDR3 nucleotides are TGTGCCAGCTCACCCCAAGATACGCAGTATTTT.

The chain employs TRBV7-9 and TRBJ2-2, with D perhaps matching TRBD1 or TRBD2 (5 bases each). The CDR3 has 17 amino acids. Germline CDR1 SEHNR, CDR2 FQNEAQ (reference sequence). The V and J ends lost 4 bases and 0 bases respectively, with 15 bases between them. The CDR3 DNA is TGTGCCAGCAGCTCCCGGGACCCCTTCCCGAACACCGGGGAGCTGTTTTTT. Its protein is CASSSRDPFPNTGELFF.

This clone was seen once. The chain uses TRBV18 and TRBJ2-3; 9 bases fit TRBD1. The V gene's germline CDR1 is KGHSH and CDR2 LQKENI. The CDR3 sequence is 16 residues long. Trimming removed 4 bases from V and 0 bases from J; junction bases left unmatched: 5. CDR3 DNA: TGTGCCAGCTCACGGCGCGGACAGGGGAGCACAGATACGCAGTATTTT. Translating it yields CASSRRGQGSTDTQYF.

The CDR3 reads CASSVSTVFNEKLFF. The DNA for the CDR3 is TGTGCCAGCAGCGTCTCGACCGTCTTTAATGAAAAACTGTTTTTT. The chain combines TRBV9 with TRBJ1-4; no clear D gene. The ends were cut back, 2 bases at V and 4 bases at J, with 12 bases in the middle. CDR3 size: 15 residues. CDR1 SGDLS and CDR2 YYNGEE come from the germline V gene.

The chain is built from TRBV5-4 and TRBJ2-7, with D perhaps being TRBD1 or TRBD2 (6 bases each). Germline V gene sequence: CDR1 SGHNT, CDR2 YYREEE (reference sequence). The CDR3 is made up of 14 amino acids. The ends were cut back, 4 bases at V and 7 bases at J, with 18 bases in the middle. This CDR3 is CASSPGGGPKEQYF. The CDR3 nucleotides read TGTGCCAGCAGCCCGGGTGGGGGGCCGAAAGAGCAGTACTTC.

The chain links TRBV11-3 to TRBJ2-3, with 9 bases lining up with TRBD2. V shed 5 bases and J 0 bases; nucleotides not matched to a gene: 6. Germline CDR1 reads SGHNT; CDR2 reads YENEEA. CDR3 length equals 16 residues. DNA of the CDR3: TGTGCCAGCAGCGCGAGACTAGCGGCAAGCACAGATACGCAGTATTTT. It translates to CASSARLAASTDTQYF.

This chain connects TRBV27 to TRBJ1-1; D possibly corresponds to TRBD1 (5 bases). CDR3 size: 17 residues. V was clipped by 1 base and J by 2 bases, with 17 bases between them. Germline V gene data show CDR1 as MNHEY and CDR2 as SMNVEV (reference sequence). The CDR3 sequence is CASSLLGGGQINTEAFF. Written as DNA, the CDR3 is TGTGCCAGCAGTTTATTGGGGGGAGGGCAAATTAACACTGAAGCTTTCTTT.

This rearrangement joins TRBV27 to TRBJ1-1; 7 bases line up with TRBD1. The J segment lost 5 bases and the V segment lost 7 bases, leaving 13 bases of the junction unmatched. This CDR3 spans 15 amino acids. CDR1 and CDR2 from the germline V gene are MNHEY and SMNVEV (reference sequence). The CDR3 sequence: CASNHRGAGGTEAFF. The CDR3 DNA sequence: TGTGCCAGCAATCATAGGGGCGCAGGGGGGACTGAAGCTTTCTTT.

The V and J genes are TRBV28 and TRBJ1-4, with D maybe TRBD1 (5 bases). This CDR3 is built from 17 residues. V dropped 2 bases and J dropped 2 bases, with 15 bases sitting between them. The germline V gene encodes CDR1 MDHEN and CDR2 SYDVKM. CDR3 nucleotide sequence: TGTGCCAGCAGTTTAGGGGAGAGGGGTCCGACTAATGAAAAACTGTTTTTT. Translation: CASSLGERGPTNEKLFF. The full variable domain, in which reference TRBV28 and TRBJ1-4 provide the parts outside the CDR3, is DVKVTQSSRYLVKRTGEKVFLECVQDMDHENMFWYRQDPGLGLRLIYFSYDVKMKEKGDIPEGYSVSREKKERFSLILESASTNQTSMYLCASSLGERGPTNEKLFFGSGTQLSVL.

The J gene is TRBJ1-6, the V gene TRBV13; TRBD1 might be the D (6 bases). V dropped 1 base and J dropped 3 bases, with 16 bases sitting between them. The CDR3 spans 18 residues. Germline V CDR1 and CDR2: PRHDT, FYEKMQ (reference sequence). CDR3 residues: CASSLEGVRADYNSPLHF. In DNA form, the CDR3 reads TGTGCCAGCAGCTTAGAGGGGGTCAGGGCTGACTATAATTCACCCCTCCACTTT.

This chain joins TRBV25-1 and TRBJ1-6, with D perhaps matching TRBD1 (5 bases). In germline, CDR1 is MGHDK, CDR2 SYGVNS. The V end lost 3 bases, the J end lost 3 bases, and 12 bases lay between the germline ends. This CDR3 has 16 residues. CDR3 residues: CASSDNGGLYNSPLHF. The CDR3 bases are TGTGCCAGCAGTGACAACGGGGGACTCTATAATTCACCCCTCCACTTT.

The chain uses TRBV10-3 and TRBJ1-1, with 7 bases identical to TRBD1. After removal of 5 bases from V and 3 bases from J, the junction contained 9 bases not matched to a gene. The CDR3 extends over 15 amino acids. Germline V gene data show CDR1 as ENHRY and CDR2 as SYGVKD. Here the CDR3 DNA reads TGTGCCATCAGTTGGCAGGGGGAACGGTACACTGAAGCTTTCTTT. Residues: CAISWQGERYTEAFF.

The chain uses TRBV10-2 and TRBJ2-7; the match to TRBD1 covers 8 bases. There are 12 residues in the CDR3. J was trimmed by 4 bases and V by 8 bases; bases with no gene match: 4. CDR1 WSHSY and CDR2 SAAADI come from the germline V gene. This CDR3 reads CASGQGAYEQYF. CDR3 DNA sequence: TGCGCCAGCGGGCAGGGGGCTTACGAGCAGTACTTC.

The genes are TRBV28 and TRBJ1-2; D unclear. The ends were cut back, 3 bases at V and 7 bases at J, with 6 bases in the middle. CDR1 MDHEN and CDR2 SYDVKM come from the germline V gene. This CDR3 is built from 11 residues. The CDR3 region is CASSLGSGYTF. The CDR3, as DNA: TGTGCCAGCAGTTTGGGGTCTGGCTACACCTTC.

A few counts support this clone. V is TRBV6-4 and J is TRBJ2-3; D might be TRBD1 or TRBD2, each matching 5 bases. The CDR3 has 13 residues. V dropped 5 bases and J dropped 6 bases, with 12 bases sitting between them. Per germline, CDR1 MRHNA and CDR2 SNTAGT. CDR3 sequence (DNA): TGTGCCAGCAGTCTGAGGGGCGGTGATACGCAGTATTTT. It specifies CASSLRGGDTQYF.

J is TRBJ1-2 and V is TRBV29-1; possibly TRBD1 for D (5 bases). The ends were cut back, 0 bases at V and 3 bases at J, with 8 bases in the middle. CDR1 is SQVTM, CDR2 ANQGSEA, per germline. This CDR3 is built from 13 residues. CDR3 protein: CSVEDLGDYGYTF. CDR3 DNA: TGCAGCGTTGAAGATTTAGGGGACTATGGCTACACCTTC.

The chain joins TRBV14 to TRBJ1-1; D unclear. V gave up 3 bases and J gave up 1 base, with 12 bases separating them. Germline loops: CDR1 SGHDN, CDR2 FVKESK. The CDR3 runs to 15 residues. CDR3 loop: CASSHNLRRNTEAFF. The CDR3 nucleotides are TGTGCCAGCAGCCACAACCTCAGGAGGAACACTGAAGCTTTCTTT.

This clone has just one count. The chain uses TRBV6-5 and TRBJ1-1; D unresolved. The CDR3 spans 13 residues. Germline loops: CDR1 MNHEY, CDR2 SVGAGI. V gave up 0 bases and J gave up 3 bases, with 5 bases separating them. In DNA form, the CDR3 reads TGTGCCAGCAGTTACTCCTATTACACTGAAGCTTTCTTT. Residues: CASSYSYYTEAFF.

This chain connects TRBV20-1 to TRBJ1-2; possible D gene TRBD1, 5 bases. Germline V gene sequence: CDR1 DFQATT, CDR2 SNEGSKA (reference sequence). This CDR3 region has 12 residues. Trimming cost V 3 bases and J 5 bases, with 10 bases left between them. Here the CDR3 reads CSASAGRYGYTF. The CDR3, as DNA: TGCAGTGCTAGTGCAGGGAGGTATGGCTACACCTTC.

In its sample, this clone was seen a few times. The chain couples TRBV6-5 to TRBJ1-4, with TRBD1 matching 7 bases. J gave up 5 bases and V 6 bases, and 6 bases lay outside the gene matches. Germline-derived CDR1 and CDR2 are MNHEY and SVGAGI. This CDR3 contains 14 residues. DNA of the CDR3: TGTGCCAGCAGGGAGGGGACAGCCAATGAAAAACTGTTTTTT. Amino acids: CASREGTANEKLFF.

This chain's CDR3 is CASSPGMGALYEQYF. The CDR3 nucleotides are TGTGCCAGCAGCCCGGGGATGGGGGCCCTCTACGAGCAGTACTTC. V gene TRBV11-3 combines with J gene TRBJ2-7; D possibly corresponds to TRBD1 (6 bases). Germline V gene sequence: CDR1 SGHNT, CDR2 YENEEA. CDR3 size: 15 residues. Trimming pared 5 bases from V and 3 bases from J, leaving 17 bases between. Full variable domain (rest looked up from reference TRBV11-3 and TRBJ2-7): EAGVVQSPRYKIIEKKQPVAFWCNPISGHNTLYWYLQNLGQGPELLIRYENEEAVDDSQLPKDRFSAERLKGVDSTLKIQPAELGDSAVYLCASSPGMGALYEQYFGPGTRLTVT.

CDR3 bases: TGTGCCAGCAGCTTAGAGATGAACACTGAAGCTTTCTTT. This encodes CASSLEMNTEAFF. The chain recombines TRBV7-2 with TRBJ1-1; the D is unclear. This CDR3 comprises 13 residues. V was clipped by 1 base and J by 0 bases, with 3 bases between them. CDR1 is SGHTA and CDR2 is FQGNSA in the germline V gene.

CDR3 DNA: TGTGCCAGCTCACCTGGTGATACGCAGTATTTT. Protein: CASSPGDTQYF. The rearrangement uses TRBV18 and TRBJ2-3, with D uncertain. Trimming took off 3 bases at V and 6 bases at J, with 4 bases between the two ends. The length of the CDR3 is 11 residues. Germline lookup yields CDR1 KGHSH and CDR2 LQKENI. Variable domain in full (rest from reference TRBV18 and TRBJ2-3): NAGVMQNPRHLVRRRGQEARLRCSPMKGHSHVYWYRQLPEEGLKFMVYLQKENIIDESGMPKERFSAEFPKEGPSILRIQQVVRGDSAAYFCASSPGDTQYFGPGTRLTVL.

About this clone: The conserved final phenylalanine or tryptophan is absent from the CDR3, which likely points to a read error. The limits of the CDR3 on the DNA are not certain, so only TCRdb's listed CDR3 is given. V gene TRBV13 combines with J gene TRBJ1-3; the D call of TRBD1 is as the table states it, not checked on the DNA. From germline, CDR1 is PRHDT and CDR2 FYEKMQ (reference sequence). The length of the CDR3 is 9 amino acids, counting both ends. CDR3 in amino acids: CASSYRASL.

A remark on this clone: The sample has other DNA sequences that encode this CDR3 too. J is TRBJ1-3 and V is TRBV7-2; D unclear. Germline V gene data show CDR1 as SGHTA and CDR2 as FQGNSA. The CDR3 spans 16 residues. Trimming removed 0 bases from V and 0 bases from J, with 9 bases in between. For the CDR3, the DNA is TGTGCCAGCAGCTTAGCGGTGCGGAGCTCTGGAAACACCATATATTTT. This gives the protein CASSLAVRSSGNTIYF.

The V gene is TRBV2, the J gene TRBJ2-3, with D tentatively TRBD1 (6 bases). The germline V gene encodes CDR1 SNHLY and CDR2 FYNNEI. Trimming removed 6 bases at V and 4 bases at J, with 14 bases between. This CDR3 spans 14 amino acids. CDR3 residues: CASRIQGNADTQYF. CDR3 nucleotide sequence: TGTGCCAGCAGGATACAGGGAAATGCAGATACGCAGTATTTT.